The clone carrying this TCR beta chain was seen a few times. Its antigen remains unidentified. The sample originates from a study of vaccination and CD4 T cells after COVID-19. Per the germline V gene, CDR1 is SGHNT and CDR2 is YYREEE (reference sequence). The CDR3 is 16 residues long. V lost 5 bases and J lost 0, with 17 bases in between. Treatment here: approximately 10-day PBMC culture with coronavirus spike peptide pools or control peptides (ViraFEST assay). Sequencing of DNA taken from cultured CD4+ T cells relied on the Oncomine TCR Beta short-read assay. Via MiXCR, TCRdb re-called the PCR reads, giving one row per CDR3 protein. This table has fewer than 13,000 distinct CDR3 sequences, under 70% appearing once.

The material sequenced was CD4+ T cells from blood, cultured in vitro. This rearrangement joins TRBV5-4 to TRBJ1-1; D is ambiguous. The clonotype originates from a human donor who had recovered from COVID-19. CDR3: CASRPGQGSVNTEAFF. CDR3 bases: TGTGCCAGCAGACCGGGCCAAGGATCGGTGAACACTGAAGCTTTCTTT.